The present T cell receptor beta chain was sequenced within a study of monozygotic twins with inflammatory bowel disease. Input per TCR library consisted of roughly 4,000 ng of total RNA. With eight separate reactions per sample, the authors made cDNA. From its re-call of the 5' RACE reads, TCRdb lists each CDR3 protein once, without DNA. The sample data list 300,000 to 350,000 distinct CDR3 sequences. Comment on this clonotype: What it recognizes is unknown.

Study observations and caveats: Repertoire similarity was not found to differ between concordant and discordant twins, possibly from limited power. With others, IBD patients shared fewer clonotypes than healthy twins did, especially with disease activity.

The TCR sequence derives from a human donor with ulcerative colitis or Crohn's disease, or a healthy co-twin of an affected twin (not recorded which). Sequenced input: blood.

The CDR3: CASSPTGQVRTTQYF. The chain employs TRBV27 and TRBJ2-5; TCRdb's assignment of TRBD1 cannot be checked, as there is no DNA. Germline assignment: CDR1 MNHEY and CDR2 SMNVEV (reference sequence). This CDR3 spans 15 amino acids.